This TCR beta chain was recorded in a study of identical twins. Study-wide findings and caveats: Analyses of zero insertions could, in part, be confounded by invariant MAIT and iNKT cells. Cord blood's abundant beta clonotypes had fewer insertions, unlike memory repertoires.

In the case of this clonotype: Its target is not known.

TCRdb analysed the 5' RACE reads with MiXCR anew, one entry per CDR3 protein. The sample consists of some 590,000 distinct CDR3 sequences, more than 9% of them appearing once. Each donor was a healthy Caucasian. The CDR3 is made up of 16 amino acids. V gave up 7 bases and J gave up 3 bases, with 19 bases separating them. Germline values: CDR1 KGHDR, CDR2 SFDVKD. Another study also made use of these data, one on yellow fever vaccine responses in identical twins.

This chain uses TRBV24-1 with TRBJ2-3, with D perhaps assigned TRBD1 or TRBD2 (6 bases each). Sequencing was done on a sample of PBMCs. This sequence was found in a woman younger than 30 in good health. CDR3 in amino acids: CATSLGGARKTDTQYF. The CDR3 nucleotides read TGTGCCACCAGCCTGGGGGGCGCCAGGAAAACAGATACGCAGTATTTT.